This T cell receptor beta chain was identified during a study of CXCR3-negative and CXCR3-positive naive CD8 T cells. Study-wide points: TRBV-TRBJ usage was similar across naive CXCR3 subsets but distinct in memory cells. For the naive subsets, surface CD5 was similar, and TCR strength was inferred from TRB CDR3 properties.

Researchers prepared the TRB cDNA libraries using 5' RACE with UMI labels. From the 5' RACE reads, TCRdb lists one entry per CDR3 protein and no DNA. This sample's table has more than 35,000 distinct CDR3 sequences. The CDR3 spans 17 residues. Germline assignment: CDR1 LGHNA and CDR2 YSLEER. Remarks on this clonotype: Its target is not known.

Sequenced sample: memory CD8+ T cells from blood. The chain has TRBV4-3 and TRBJ2-6; absent DNA, TCRdb's TRBD1 call cannot be checked. The clonotype was recovered from a human donor in good health. Some clones in this sample may be carry-over from other donors' samples. The CDR3 spells CASSHEGASSGANVLTF.